Below, one T cell receptor beta chain is given with its context. The read ends 3 residues shy of where the CDR3 ends; the end is completed using the germline J gene. The data stem from a study of T cells in women clearing cervical HPV infection. Libraries were prepared by immunoSEQ multiplex PCR; TCRdb keeps only in-frame clonotypes and omits some of them. This repertoire includes about 41,000 clones. The length of the CDR3 is 12 residues. Trimming cost V 6 bases and J 7 bases, with 15 bases left between them. Germline V gene data show CDR1 as SQVTM and CDR2 as ANQGSEA. This chain links TRBV29-1 with TRBJ1-2; the D is unclear. This sequence originates from a woman aged 18 to 69 with a cervical HPV16 infection that either progressed to CIN3+ or cleared (not recorded which). Sequencing used blood buffy coat. CDR3 amino acids: CSVGVGYRGYTF. The sequenced CDR3 bases are TGCAGCGTCGGGGTGGGGTACCGTGGC.